Given below is one T cell receptor (beta chain) in context. The target antigen is unknown. The source of the sample is a study of CXCR3-negative and CXCR3-positive naive CD8 T cells. The CDR3 totals 14 residues. Germline loops: CDR1 SQVTM, CDR2 ANQGSEA. Libraries of TRB cDNA were made by 5' RACE and carried UMIs. TCRdb reworked the 5' RACE reads into one entry per CDR3 protein, no DNA. The sample table sets out 100,000 to 150,000 distinct CDR3 sequences. Naive CD8+ T cells displayed a CD45RO-CCR7+CD27+CD95- phenotype. Study observations and caveats: CXCR3-expressing naive cells carried TRB CDR3s more hydrophobic than those of CXCR3-negative naive cells.

This chain joins TRBV29-1 and TRBJ2-7; the TRBD1 assignment by TCRdb is unverifiable without DNA. The sequenced material came from naive CXCR3- CD8+ T cells from blood. Subset of the sample: CD45RO-CCR7+CD27+CD95- naive CD8+ T cells lacking CXCR3 (TNR3-). The sequence was collected from a human donor in good health. Some clones in this sample may be carry-over from other donors' samples. CDR3 amino acids: CSVEIGGRIHEQYF.